The 17 T cell receptor beta chains given below trace back to one sample, sequenced in a study of blood T cell repertoires in COVID-19. Produced via immunoSEQ multiplex PCR; TCRdb's table is partial and in-frame only. The sample lists approximately 300,000 clones, around 86% occurring once. The specimen sequenced was PBMCs or T cells enriched from blood (not recorded which). The receptor source for this set is a woman younger than 30 who had recovered from COVID-19.

CDR3 region: CASSPQAGAYPYNEQFF. CDR3 bases: TGTGCCAGCTCACCTCAAGCGGGGGCATACCCTTACAATGAGCAGTTCTTC. The chain links TRBV18 to TRBJ2-1; 8 bases agree with TRBD2. The CDR3 is 17 amino acids. Unmatched junction bases numbered 11, after V lost 3 bases and J lost 4 bases. Germline loops: CDR1 KGHSH, CDR2 LQKENI.

This sequence joins TRBV6-5 and TRBJ2-6, with TRBD2 matching over 8 bases. This CDR3 contains 15 residues. Germline CDR1 MNHEY, CDR2 SVGAGI. Unmatched junction bases numbered 1, after V lost 2 bases and J lost 4 bases. CDR3 nucleotides: TGTGCCAGCAGTTACCGGGAGGGAGGGGCCAACGTCCTGACTTTC. Its protein product is CASSYREGGANVLTF.

The chain is built from TRBV6-4 and TRBJ2-3; D is uncertain. Germline V CDR1 and CDR2: MRHNA, SNTAGT. This CDR3 is 13 amino acids long. The CDR3 nucleotides read TGTGCATCTTCGGGTCGCACCCTCGCTACGCAGTATTTT. It specifies CASSGRTLATQYF.

This chain joins TRBV4-2 and TRBJ1-4; a weak D match, TRBD1 (6 bases). Germline CDR1 and CDR2: LGHNA and YNFKEQ. This CDR3 has 14 residues. The V gene lost 2 bases and the J gene lost 5 bases, with 9 bases spanning the gap. The CDR3 sequence is CASSQSRGNEKLFF. The CDR3 nucleotides read TGTGCCAGCAGCCAATCCAGGGGAAATGAAAAACTGTTTTTT.

The V and J genes are TRBV28 and TRBJ2-3, with D perhaps matching TRBD2 (6 bases). CDR1 and CDR2 (germline): MDHEN, SYDVKM. CDR3 size: 11 residues. Trimming left V 3 bases short and J 11 bases short, with 9 bases between. This chain's CDR3 is CASSLMREQYF. The CDR3 bases are TGTGCCAGCAGTTTGATGCGGGAGCAGTATTTT. The variable domain in full, with the rest retrieved from reference TRBV28 and TRBJ2-3, is DVKVTQSSRYLVKRTGEKVFLECVQDMDHENMFWYRQDPGLGLRLIYFSYDVKMKEKGDIPEGYSVSREKKERFSLILESASTNQTSMYLCASSLMREQYFGPGTRLTVL.

V usage is TRBV15 and J usage is TRBJ1-1; D ambiguous. Germline loops: CDR1 LNHNV, CDR2 YYDKDF (reference sequence). This CDR3 spans 15 amino acids. The germline V and J ends were trimmed by 6 bases and 5 bases, with 19 bases remaining between them. The CDR3 DNA reads TGTGCCACCAGGAATTCTCTCTGGGCTATAACTGAAGCTTTCTTT. Translating it yields CATRNSLWAITEAFF.

V is TRBV7-3 and J is TRBJ1-5, with a possible D match to TRBD1 (5 bases). Trimming took off 1 base at V and 5 bases at J, with 12 bases between the two ends. The CDR3 runs to 15 residues. Germline V gene data show CDR1 as SGHTA and CDR2 as FQGTGA. The DNA of the CDR3 is TGTGCCAGCAGCTTAAATAGTTGGGGGGATCAGCCCCAGCATTTT. As protein: CASSLNSWGDQPQHF.

This clone has just one count. The V call is TRBV7-6, the J call TRBJ2-3, with D perhaps matching TRBD1 (6 bases). Germline loops: CDR1 SGHVS, CDR2 FNYEAQ. V lost 4 bases and J 4 bases, leaving 9 bases between the germline ends. This CDR3 region has 13 residues. The CDR3, as DNA: TGTGCCAGCAGCTCTTACAGGGCAGATACGCAGTATTTT. This translates into CASSSYRADTQYF. Using reference TRBV7-6 and TRBJ2-3 for the parts outside the CDR3, the full variable domain is GAGVSQSPRYKVTKRGQDVALRCDPISGHVSLYWYRQALGQGPEFLTYFNYEAQQDKSGLPNDRFSAERPEGSISTLTIQRTEQRDSAMYRCASSSYRADTQYFGPGTRLTVL.

This clone has just one count. The chain carries TRBV9 and TRBJ2-2, with 9 positions matching TRBD2. Germline V gene data show CDR1 as SGDLS and CDR2 as YYNGEE. Germline trimming cut 3 bases from V and 7 bases from J; bases unmatched to any gene: 1. CDR3 length: 13 amino acids. The CDR3 loop is CASSGSGSGELFF. CDR3 in DNA: TGTGCCAGCAGCGGTAGCGGGAGCGGGGAGCTGTTTTTT.

J is TRBJ2-2 and V is TRBV7-7, with D possibly TRBD1 on 5 matching bases. This CDR3 comprises 15 residues. Germline lookup yields CDR1 SSHAT and CDR2 FNYEAQ (reference sequence). V was cut by 3 bases and J by 7 bases, with 15 bases left in between. The CDR3 DNA sequence: TGTGCCAGCAGCTTGGGCGGTGCAGGGCACGGGGAGCTGTTTTTT. Translation gives CASSLGGAGHGELFF.

J is TRBJ1-2 and V is TRBV27, with TRBD1 matching over 10 bases. The J segment lost 6 bases and the V segment lost 4 bases, leaving 8 bases of the junction unmatched. CDR3 length: 15 residues. Per the germline V gene, CDR1 is MNHEY and CDR2 is SMNVEV (reference sequence). The CDR3 DNA is TGTGCCAGCAGTTCGATCGGGACAGGGGTAGATGGCTACACCTTC. Translation gives CASSSIGTGVDGYTF.

CDR3 region: CASSFGLAEAYEQYF. The CDR3 nucleotides are TGTGCCAGTAGTTTCGGACTAGCGGAAGCCTACGAGCAGTACTTC. The chain links TRBV19 to TRBJ2-7, with 10 bases fitting TRBD2. The CDR3 sequence is 15 residues long. Germline V gives CDR1 LNHDA, CDR2 SQIVND (reference sequence). The V and J ends lost 5 bases and 2 bases, in that order; junction bases with no gene match: 6.

This clone was picked up one time. The chain links TRBV29-1 to TRBJ2-7; 12 positions agree with TRBD2. Germline CDR1 is SQVTM and CDR2 is ANQGSEA. With 1 base clipped from V and 3 bases from J, the junction kept 4 bases outside the gene matches. This CDR3 has 15 amino acids. The CDR3 coding sequence is TGCAGCGTTGAAGTTAGGACTAGCGGGGACTACGAGCAGTACTTC. This translates into CSVEVRTSGDYEQYF.

The chain couples TRBV30 to TRBJ1-2; 10 positions agree with TRBD1. The CDR3 has 13 residues. Germline CDR1 GTSNPN, CDR2 SVGIG (reference sequence). V lost 3 bases, J lost 3 bases, and 1 base stayed unmatched. The CDR3 bases are TGTGCCTGGAGGGGGACAGGGGACTATGGCTACACCTTC. It translates to CAWRGTGDYGYTF.

This chain uses TRBV10-3 with TRBJ1-3, with D maybe TRBD1 (5 bases). This CDR3 has 13 residues. Germline V gene lookup returns CDR1 ENHRY and CDR2 SYGVKD. The ends were cut back, 10 bases at V and 0 bases at J, with 10 bases in the middle. DNA of the CDR3: TGTGCCAACGGACAACACTCTGGAAACACCATATATTTT. Translating gives CANGQHSGNTIYF.

The gene calls are TRBV19 and TRBJ2-7; D remains unclear. The CDR3 covers 13 residues. Per the germline V gene, CDR1 is LNHDA and CDR2 is SQIVND (reference sequence). Trimming pared 3 bases from V and 4 bases from J, leaving 10 bases between. As DNA, the CDR3 is TGTGCCAGTAGTATTCAGGTATCGTACGAGCAGTACTTC. Its protein is CASSIQVSYEQYF.

This clone has just a few counts. The CDR3 bases are TGTGCCAGCAGCGTAGCAGGGTCTCCCGGGGAGCTGTTTTTT. This gives the protein CASSVAGSPGELFF. The chain has TRBV9 and TRBJ2-2; D perhaps matches TRBD1 (5 bases). Trimming left V 0 bases short and J 6 bases short, with 9 bases between. CDR3 length equals 14 residues. CDR1 and CDR2 from the germline V gene are SGDLS and YYNGEE.